Below are 25 T cell receptor beta chains sequenced from a single sample in a study of regulatory T cells in long-lasting Graves disease. The time point denotes: newly diagnosed GD, antithyroid drugs for less than 3 months. RNA isolated from PBMCs was used to make the TCR library. Combining iRepertoire HTBI primers with Arm-PCR of CDR3 regions, the authors built TCR beta libraries. Each CDR3 protein is one row after TCRdb ran MiXCR on the multiplex PCR reads. There are about 540,000 distinct CDR3 sequences in the sample; roughly 13% occur only once, and approximately 9.3% lies in the top ten. These data were also reused for a study on T cells in Graves' hyperthyroidism and ophthalmopathy.

The specimen comprised peripheral blood mononuclear cells (PBMCs), sampled at new diagnosis, from a patient treated with antithyroid drugs. The source of these receptors is a man aged 25 to 40 with Graves disease.

In this sample, this clonotype turned up many times. This sequence joins TRBV11-2 and TRBJ2-7; D remains unclear. The CDR3 is made up of 13 amino acids. Germline loops: CDR1 SGHAT, CDR2 FQNNGV. Deletions cut 3 bases from V and 0 bases from J, with 6 bases between. CDR3 residues: CASSFGSSYEQYF. CDR3 coding DNA: TGTGCCAGCAGCTTTGGGTCCTCCTACGAGCAGTACTTC.

This clonotype occurred a few times. This chain links TRBV29-1 with TRBJ1-2; D is ambiguous. The CDR3 runs 12 residues. The germline V gene encodes CDR1 SQVTM and CDR2 ANQGSEA. The V end lost 6 bases, the J end lost 3 bases, and 11 bases lay between the germline ends. CDR3 coding DNA: TGCAGCGTCCTCGAGAGGGACTATGGCTACACCTTC. It yields the protein CSVLERDYGYTF.

This clonotype was seen ten or more times. The V call is TRBV12-3 or TRBV12-4, the J call TRBJ2-6; 11 nucleotides align to TRBD2. The CDR3 consists of 18 residues. Losses at the gene ends were 3 bases for V and 0 bases for J; bases not matched to a gene: 4. CDR3 residues: CASSLTSGVISGANVLTF. DNA of the CDR3: TGTGCCAGCAGTTTGACTAGCGGGGTGATCTCTGGGGCCAACGTCCTGACTTTC.

This clonotype has ten or more counts. This chain links TRBV5-1 with TRBJ1-5, with D perhaps TRBD1 (5 bases). Germline loops: CDR1 SGHRS, CDR2 YFSETQ. The V and J ends lost 2 bases and 5 bases respectively, with 8 bases between them. The CDR3 consists of 13 residues. The CDR3 here is CASSFQGDQPQHF. The CDR3 DNA sequence: TGCGCCAGCAGCTTCCAGGGTGATCAGCCCCAGCATTTT. The full variable domain, its missing parts supplied by reference TRBV5-1 and TRBJ1-5, is KAGVTQTPRYLIKTRGQQVTLSCSPISGHRSVSWYQQTPGQGLQFLFEYFSETQRNKGNFPGRFSGRQFSNSRSEMNVSTLELGDSALYLCASSFQGDQPQHFGDGTRLSIL.

In its sample, this clonotype was seen many times. The V gene is TRBV11-2, the J gene TRBJ2-7; D is unresolved. Deletions cut 5 bases from V and 1 base from J, with 12 bases between. Germline CDR1 SGHAT, CDR2 FQNNGV. The CDR3 has 14 residues. CDR3 coding DNA: TGTGCCAGCAGCCAACTGGGTTTATCCTACGAGCAGTACTTC. Encoded protein: CASSQLGLSYEQYF.

This clonotype has ten or more counts. The rearrangement uses TRBV7-2 and TRBJ2-1; TRBD1 might be the D (5 bases). There are 15 residues in the CDR3. CDR1 is SGHTA, CDR2 FQGNSA, per germline. The V end lost 2 bases, the J end lost 2 bases, and 10 bases lay between the germline ends. CDR3 protein: CASSLSGIPYNEQFF. DNA of the CDR3: TGTGCCAGCAGCTTATCAGGGATTCCCTACAATGAGCAGTTCTTC.

This clonotype was detected ten times or more. The chain is built from TRBV5-1 and TRBJ2-3; 10 bases are shared with TRBD1. The CDR3 is 15 residues long. J was trimmed by 4 bases and V by 4 bases; bases with no gene match: 6. In germline, CDR1 is SGHRS, CDR2 YFSETQ. This CDR3 is CASSRRQGAPDTQYF. In DNA form, the CDR3 reads TGCGCCAGCAGCCGCAGACAGGGGGCGCCAGATACGCAGTATTTT.

Note on this clonotype: One base away lies a much larger clone, so this may be a sequencing read error. The V gene is TRBV3-1, the J gene TRBJ2-3; a possible D gene is TRBD2 (6 bases). Trimming shortened V by 5 bases and J by 2 bases, and 17 bases separated the two germline ends. CDR3 length: 16 residues. CDR1 is LGHDT, CDR2 YNNKEL, per germline (reference sequence). CDR3 DNA sequence: TGTGCCAGCAGCTACGGACTATCGGGATTCACAGATACGCAGTATTTT. The encoded protein is CASSYGLSGFTDTQYF.

Only a few counts were recorded for this clonotype. V gene TRBV30 combines with J gene TRBJ1-2, with D perhaps matching TRBD1 (5 bases). This CDR3 has 12 amino acids. Trimming removed 0 bases from V and 7 bases from J, with 9 bases in between. Germline V CDR1 and CDR2: GTSNPN, SVGIG (reference sequence). The CDR3 sequence: CAWSVQRGGYTF. CDR3 in DNA: TGTGCCTGGAGTGTACAAAGGGGTGGCTACACCTTC. The variable domain in full, completed from reference TRBV30 and TRBJ1-2, reads SQTIHQWPATLVQPVGSPLSLECTVEGTSNPNLYWYRQAAGRGLQLLFYSVGIGQISSEVPQNLSASRPQDRQFILSSKKLLLSDSGFYLCAWSVQRGGYTFGSGTRLTVV.

The gene calls are TRBV7-9 and TRBJ2-5; D possibly uses TRBD1 or TRBD2 (5 bases each). The CDR3 sequence is 18 residues long. Germline-derived CDR1 and CDR2 are SEHNR and FQNEAQ (reference sequence). V was pared by 6 bases and J by 0 bases, with 23 bases between. The CDR3 sequence: CASRPLGGSASYQETQYF. The CDR3 bases are TGTGCCAGCAGGCCTCTTGGGGGAAGCGCGTCGTACCAAGAGACCCAGTACTTC.

This clonotype was recorded at least ten times. The J gene is TRBJ1-4, the V gene TRBV2; 10 bases align to TRBD1. CDR1 and CDR2 (germline): SNHLY, FYNNEI. The CDR3 runs 15 residues. V shed 6 bases and J 7 bases; nucleotides not matched to a gene: 8. CDR3 amino acids: CASRTDRGRGEKLFF. CDR3 nucleotide sequence: TGTGCCAGCAGGACAGACAGGGGGCGAGGTGAAAAACTGTTTTTT.

V is TRBV14 and J is TRBJ2-1, with D uncertain. The V and J ends lost 0 bases and 7 bases respectively, with 10 bases between them. Germline V gives CDR1 SGHDN, CDR2 FVKESK. The CDR3 sequence is 14 residues long. The CDR3 nucleotides are TGTGCCAGCAGCCAAGACGGTGTCAGGAATGAGCAGTTCTTC. Amino acids: CASSQDGVRNEQFF.

This clonotype was picked up a small number of times. The V gene is TRBV12-3 or TRBV12-4, the J gene TRBJ1-5, with D hard to call. Between the trimmed V and J ends, which lost 6 bases and 3 bases, there was a span of 12 bases. This CDR3 region has 14 residues. The CDR3 here is CASSPRGYNQPQHF. CDR3 DNA: TGTGCCAGCAGCCCCCGAGGGTACAATCAGCCCCAGCATTTT.

The V and J genes are TRBV15 and TRBJ1-1, with D uncertain. Germline loops: CDR1 LNHNV, CDR2 YYDKDF (reference sequence). This CDR3 region has 12 residues. With 0 bases removed from V and 3 bases from J, the gap between germline ends came to 2 bases. CDR3 nucleotide sequence: TGTGCCACCAGCAGAGAGGACACTGAAGCTTTCTTT. Protein product: CATSREDTEAFF.

There are many counts of this clonotype. J is TRBJ2-3 and V is TRBV24-1; 7 nucleotides line up with TRBD1. The CDR3 extends over 16 amino acids. V shed 0 bases and J 0 bases; nucleotides not matched to a gene: 2. Germline V CDR1 and CDR2: KGHDR, SFDVKD. CDR3 in amino acids: CATSDLTGDSTDTQYF. The CDR3 region has the DNA TGTGCCACCAGTGATTTGACAGGGGATAGCACAGATACGCAGTATTTT.

This clonotype has only a few counts. The chain uses TRBV11-1 and TRBJ2-5, with D tentatively TRBD1 or TRBD2 (5 bases each). This CDR3 spans 17 amino acids. With 2 bases removed from V and 3 bases from J, the gap between germline ends came to 19 bases. The germline CDR1 and CDR2 sequences are SGHAT and FQDESV (reference sequence). The CDR3 reads CASSLTPTGTVKETQYF. For the CDR3, the DNA is TGTGCCAGCAGCTTAACTCCGACCGGGACCGTAAAAGAGACCCAGTACTTC.

This clonotype appeared a few times. The rearrangement links TRBV9 to TRBJ1-1; maybe TRBD1 (6 bases). The CDR3 length is 16 residues. CDR1 and CDR2 from the germline V gene are SGDLS and YYNGEE. V was trimmed by 0 bases and J by 5 bases, leaving 17 bases between them. The CDR3 DNA sequence: TGTGCCAGCAGCGTAGCTACTGGGGGCGCGAGGACTGAAGCTTTCTTT. Translating it yields CASSVATGGARTEAFF.

This clonotype has a count of ten or more. This rearrangement joins TRBV27 to TRBJ2-7; 9 bases are shared with TRBD2. The J segment lost 2 bases and the V segment lost 6 bases, leaving 11 bases of the junction unmatched. Germline CDR1 MNHEY, CDR2 SMNVEV (reference sequence). The CDR3 is made up of 16 amino acids. The CDR3 here is CASRHIAGVIPYEQYF. CDR3 bases: TGTGCCAGCAGGCATATAGCGGGAGTAATTCCCTACGAGCAGTACTTC.

In its sample, this clonotype was seen many times. The chain uses TRBV10-2 and TRBJ2-2; unclear D gene. Trimming removed 2 bases from V and 6 bases from J, with 13 bases in between. CDR1 WSHSY and CDR2 SAAADI come from the germline V gene. The CDR3 extends over 15 amino acids. CDR3 DNA: TGCGCCAGCAGTGAGACGGGCCTCCGCCCCGGGGAGCTGTTTTTT. Protein product: CASSETGLRPGELFF.

This clonotype was picked up many times. The V call is TRBV5-1, the J call TRBJ2-1; TRBD2 aligns across 7 bases. With 4 bases clipped from V and 7 bases from J, the junction kept 8 bases outside the gene matches. The CDR3 has 14 amino acids. Germline V gene lookup returns CDR1 SGHRS and CDR2 YFSETQ. CDR3 region: CASSPGTTQNEQFF. CDR3 DNA: TGCGCCAGCAGCCCCGGGACTACCCAGAATGAGCAGTTCTTC.

The chain is built from TRBV5-6 and TRBJ2-4, with 7 nucleotides matching TRBD1. Germline V CDR1 and CDR2: SGHDT, YYEEEE. J was trimmed by 7 bases and V by 0 bases; bases with no gene match: 4. CDR3 length: 14 amino acids. CDR3 DNA: TGTGCCAGCAGCTTGGTACAGGGGAAGAACATTCAGTACTTC. Translation: CASSLVQGKNIQYF.

Many counts were recorded for this clonotype. This sequence joins TRBV11-2 and TRBJ2-7; 9 bases match TRBD2. CDR3 length: 17 residues. Looked up from germline, CDR1 is SGHAT and CDR2 is FQNNGV. V lost 2 bases, J lost 6 bases, and 14 bases stayed unmatched. The CDR3 DNA reads TGTGCCAGCAGCTTACCTCTTCAAGCGGGAGGAAGGGGCGAGCAGTACTTC. As protein: CASSLPLQAGGRGEQYF.

A word on this clonotype: A far bigger clonotype differs at one base, so this is likely a read error. The V call is TRBV6-9, the J call TRBJ2-1, with 9 bases that match TRBD2. Germline CDR1 and CDR2: MNHGY and SVAAGI. The CDR3 runs 16 residues. The CDR3 DNA is TGTGCCAGCAGTTACTTTTTGGTAGCGGGGGACAATGAGCAGCTCTTC. It codes for CASSYFLVAGDNEQLF.

The chain links TRBV19 to TRBJ2-2; possibly TRBD1 or TRBD2 for D (7 bases each). Per the germline V gene, CDR1 is LNHDA and CDR2 is SQIVND (reference sequence). This CDR3 is built from 14 residues. Trimming stripped 5 bases from V and 6 bases from J, with 13 bases between. CDR3 DNA: TGTGCCAGTAGTCGGGACAGCGGGGCCGGGGAGCTGTTTTTT. Protein sequence: CASSRDSGAGELFF.

V and J are TRBV7-2 and TRBJ2-1; D is perhaps TRBD2 (6 bases). Deletions cut 1 base from V and 13 bases from J, with 11 bases between. Germline V gives CDR1 SGHTA, CDR2 FQGNSA. CDR3 length: 12 amino acids. For the CDR3, the DNA is TGTGCCAGCAGCTTAGAGACTAGGCTTCAGTTCTTC. Its translation is CASSLETRLQFF.